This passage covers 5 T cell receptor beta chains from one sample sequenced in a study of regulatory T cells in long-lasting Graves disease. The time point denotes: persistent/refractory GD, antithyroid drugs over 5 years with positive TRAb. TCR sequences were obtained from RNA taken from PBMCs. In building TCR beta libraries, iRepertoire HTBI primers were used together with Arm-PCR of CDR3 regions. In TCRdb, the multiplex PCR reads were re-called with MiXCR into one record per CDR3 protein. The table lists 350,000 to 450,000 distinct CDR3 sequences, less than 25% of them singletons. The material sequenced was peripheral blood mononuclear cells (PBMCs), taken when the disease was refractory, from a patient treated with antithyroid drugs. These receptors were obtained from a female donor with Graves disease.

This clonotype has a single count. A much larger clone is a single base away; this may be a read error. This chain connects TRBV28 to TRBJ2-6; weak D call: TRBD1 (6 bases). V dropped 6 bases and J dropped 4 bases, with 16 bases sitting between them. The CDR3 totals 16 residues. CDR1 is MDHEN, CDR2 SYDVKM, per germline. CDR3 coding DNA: TGTGCCAGCAGCAACAGGGTTGTACCGGGGGCCAACGTCCTGACTTTC. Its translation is CASSNRVVPGANVLTF.

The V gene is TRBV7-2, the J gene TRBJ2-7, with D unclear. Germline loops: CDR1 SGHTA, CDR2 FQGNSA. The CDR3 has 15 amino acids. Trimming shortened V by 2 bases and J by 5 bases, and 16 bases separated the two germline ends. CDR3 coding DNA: TGTGCCAGCAGCTTACTTCCTGGCAGTCCAGACGAGCAGTACTTC. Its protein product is CASSLLPGSPDEQYF.

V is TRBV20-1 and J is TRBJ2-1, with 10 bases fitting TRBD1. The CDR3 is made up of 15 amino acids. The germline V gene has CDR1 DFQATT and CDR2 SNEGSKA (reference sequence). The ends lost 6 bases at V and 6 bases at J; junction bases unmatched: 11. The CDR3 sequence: CSAPAWDRGTNEQFF. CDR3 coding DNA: TGCAGTGCCCCGGCTTGGGACAGGGGTACCAATGAGCAGTTCTTC.

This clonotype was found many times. The DNA for the CDR3 is TGTGCCAGCATTTGGCTAGCGGGAGAGAGGGGATCCTCCTACAATGAGCAGTTCTTC. Translation: CASIWLAGERGSSYNEQFF. The J gene is TRBJ2-1, the V gene TRBV2; 10 bases align to TRBD2. CDR3 length: 19 residues. The germline V gene encodes CDR1 SNHLY and CDR2 FYNNEI. V shed 7 bases and J 0 bases; nucleotides not matched to a gene: 15.

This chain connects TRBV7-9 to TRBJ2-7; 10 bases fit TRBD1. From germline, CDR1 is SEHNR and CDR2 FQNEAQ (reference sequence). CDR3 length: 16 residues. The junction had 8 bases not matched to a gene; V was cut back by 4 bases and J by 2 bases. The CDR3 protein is CASSSPGTGDPYEQYF. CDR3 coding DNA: TGTGCCAGCAGCTCCCCCGGGACAGGGGATCCCTACGAGCAGTACTTC.